The sample holds many counts of the clone carrying this TCR beta chain. Its cognate antigen is unknown. V was shortened by 4 bases and J by 0 bases, with 7 bases between the two germline ends. Germline CDR1 reads MNHNS; CDR2 reads SASEGT. The CDR3 has 14 amino acids. TCRdb reprocessed the 5' RACE reads via MiXCR and lists one record per CDR3 protein. The sample carries about 36,000 distinct CDR3 sequences, 7% to 7.5% recorded once. The source of the sample is a study of spatial heterogeneity in lung cancer. About the research overall: Raw-read counts averaged over ten per unique TCR and UMI combination.

Documented time point: sample taken at primary tumor resection. The donor population consisted of some 67 patients with untreated, early-stage non-small cell lung cancer. Sequencing was performed on whole RNA extracted from tumor and nontumor lung tissue, or from frozen PBMC, and the material was left unsorted. Whole-study findings and limits: Relative to follow-up, resection was when ubiquitous expanded tumor TCRs appeared more in blood.

The chain recombines TRBV6-1 with TRBJ2-1; D gene uncertain. Sequenced material: PBMCs, taken at surgery. The clonotype originates from a female donor with early-stage non-small cell lung cancer. The CDR3 DNA follows: TGTGCCAGCAGTGCGACGGCCTCCTACAATGAGCAGTTCTTC. This gives the protein CASSATASYNEQFF.